This T cell receptor beta chain was sequenced in a study of human T cells and chemical hapten exposure. Overall study context: Sensitization involved placing 2% DPC onto a roughly 2 cm by roughly 2 cm region of upper inner arm skin. Regarding the study as a whole: With regard to DPC sensitization, TCRs above 1 in 1000 frequency did not change.

Germline V gives CDR1 SEHNR, CDR2 FQNEAQ (reference sequence). V was trimmed by 2 bases and J by 5 bases, leaving 13 bases between them. The CDR3 sequence is 14 residues long. As to this clonotype: Its antigen remains unidentified.

Indicated time point: patch test 2, 6 weeks after DPC sensitization. Treatment denoted: therapeutic diphenylcyclopropenone sensitization with weekly scalp DPC. Samples of blood were obtained prior to the application of each patch test. Each CDR3 protein gets one entry after TCRdb re-called the RACE reads with MiXCR. The sample lists about 380,000 distinct CDR3 sequences, roughly 6% occurring once. The chain combines TRBV7-9 with TRBJ2-7; D gene uncertain. This TCR was sampled from a woman between 18 and 30 years old with alopecia areata. Some clones in this sample may be carry-over from other donors' samples. The material was whole blood, obtained in connection with sensitization to the hapten diphenylcyclopropenone (DPC). Here the CDR3 DNA reads TGTGCCAGCAGCTTAAGTTTGCGGTGGGACGAGCAGTACTTC. Translating gives CASSLSLRWDEQYF.